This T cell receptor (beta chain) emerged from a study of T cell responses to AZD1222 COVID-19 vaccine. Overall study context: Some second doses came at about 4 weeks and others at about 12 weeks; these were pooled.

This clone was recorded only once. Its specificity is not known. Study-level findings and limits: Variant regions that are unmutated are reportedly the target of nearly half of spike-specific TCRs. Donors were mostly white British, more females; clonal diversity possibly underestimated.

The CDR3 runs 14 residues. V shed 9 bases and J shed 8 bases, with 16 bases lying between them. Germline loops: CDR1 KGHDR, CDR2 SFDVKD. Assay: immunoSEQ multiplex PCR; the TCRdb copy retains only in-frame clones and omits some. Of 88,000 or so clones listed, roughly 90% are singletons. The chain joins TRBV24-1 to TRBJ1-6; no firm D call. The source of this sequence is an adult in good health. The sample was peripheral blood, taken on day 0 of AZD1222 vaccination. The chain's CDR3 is CATPRPRVDSPLHF. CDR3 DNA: TGTGCCACCCCTCGGCCTAGGGTTGATTCACCCCTCCACTTT.